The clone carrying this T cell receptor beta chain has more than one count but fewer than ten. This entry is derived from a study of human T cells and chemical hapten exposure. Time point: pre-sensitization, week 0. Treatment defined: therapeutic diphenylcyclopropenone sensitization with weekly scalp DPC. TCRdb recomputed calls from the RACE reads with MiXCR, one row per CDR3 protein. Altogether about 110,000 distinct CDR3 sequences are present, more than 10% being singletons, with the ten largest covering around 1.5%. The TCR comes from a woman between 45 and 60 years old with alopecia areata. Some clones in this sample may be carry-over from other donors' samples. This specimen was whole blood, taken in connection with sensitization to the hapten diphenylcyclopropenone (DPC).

The CDR3 here is CASSLVTSGGDEQFF. The CDR3 nucleotides are TGTGCCAGCAGCTTAGTAACTAGCGGGGGGGATGAGCAGTTCTTC. J is TRBJ2-1 and V is TRBV7-6; TRBD2 agrees at 13 bases. This CDR3 contains 15 residues. The V and J ends lost 1 base and 8 bases, in that order; junction bases with no gene match: 2. Germline V gene lookup returns CDR1 SGHVS and CDR2 FNYEAQ. The full variable domain, with the rest looked up from reference TRBV7-6 and TRBJ2-1, is GAGVSQSPRYKVTKRGQDVALRCDPISGHVSLYWYRQALGQGPEFLTYFNYEAQQDKSGLPNDRFSAERPEGSISTLTIQRTEQRDSAMYRCASSLVTSGGDEQFFGPGTRLTVL.